This T cell receptor beta chain is drawn from a study of blood T cell repertoires in COVID-19. Study at large: Samples representing acute and convalescent COVID-19 were sourced from the United States, Italy and Spain. T cells, B-cell-depleted T cells, or PBMCs provided the cDNA or gDNA that served as material.

In the source study's methods: From reference gene primer amplification, estimates of nucleated cell counts were derived. Assay: immunoSEQ multiplex PCR; the TCRdb copy retains only in-frame clones and omits some. V and J calls and clone size are those listed in that table; D and trimming were worked out from the DNA. The sample yields fewer than 80,000 clones, around nine tenths seen once. V was cut by 6 bases and J by 0 bases, with 8 bases left in between. The CDR3 spans 14 residues. CDR1 SNHLY and CDR2 FYNNEI come from the germline V gene. The TCR sequence derives from a man aged 70 or older with acute or convalescent COVID-19. The V call is TRBV2, the J call TRBJ1-4; D remains ambiguous. Sequenced: peripheral blood. This CDR3 reads CASRRGSTNEKLFF. The DNA of the CDR3 is TGTGCCAGCAGGCGGGGTTCAACTAATGAAAAACTGTTTTTT.